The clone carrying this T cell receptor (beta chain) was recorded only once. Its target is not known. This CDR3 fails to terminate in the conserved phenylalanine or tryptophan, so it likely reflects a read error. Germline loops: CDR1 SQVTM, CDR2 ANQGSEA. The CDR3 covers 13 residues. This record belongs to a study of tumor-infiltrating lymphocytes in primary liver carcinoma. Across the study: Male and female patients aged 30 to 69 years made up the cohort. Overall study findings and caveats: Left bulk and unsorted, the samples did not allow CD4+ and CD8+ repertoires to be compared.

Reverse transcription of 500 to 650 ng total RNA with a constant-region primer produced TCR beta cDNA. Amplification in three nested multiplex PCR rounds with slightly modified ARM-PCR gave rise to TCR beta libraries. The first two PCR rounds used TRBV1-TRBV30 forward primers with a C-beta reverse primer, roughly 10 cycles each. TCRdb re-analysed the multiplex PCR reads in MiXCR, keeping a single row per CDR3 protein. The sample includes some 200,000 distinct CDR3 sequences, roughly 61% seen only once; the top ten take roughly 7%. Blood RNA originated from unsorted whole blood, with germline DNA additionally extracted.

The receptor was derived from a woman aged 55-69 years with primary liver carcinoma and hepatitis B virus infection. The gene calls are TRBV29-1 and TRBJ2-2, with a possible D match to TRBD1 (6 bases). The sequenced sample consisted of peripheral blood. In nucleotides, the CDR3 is TGCAGCGTGGGGGCACTTTTCACCGGTGAGCTGTTTCTT. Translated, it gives CSVGALFTGELFL.